Sequencing of this T cell receptor (beta chain) was carried out in a study of blood T cells in healthy people across ages. Points from the study as a whole: Those diversity estimates obtained from one million T cells were thought to be underestimates.

CDR3 length: 12 amino acids. The V gene's germline CDR1 is ENHRY and CDR2 SYGVKD. Only one count was recorded for this clonotype. Its antigen is unknown. Aged about 6 to 90, donors were systemically healthy Caucasians from Russia. Total RNA amounts of at least 6 micrograms were extracted per sample. A second PCR of roughly 7 to 11 cycles used a sample-barcoded 5' primer and a J-beta primer mix. Tagging of each cDNA molecule was performed by a template-switch adaptor with 12 random nucleotides. In TCRdb, the 5' RACE reads were re-called with MiXCR into one record per CDR3 protein. The sample carries about 730,000 distinct CDR3 sequences, 40% to 45% recorded once.

The chain uses TRBV10-3 and TRBJ2-5, with D possibly matching TRBD1 (7 bases). This sequence originates from a woman aged 60 to 75 in good health. Sequencing input: blood. The CDR3 sequence: CVGSRGLGEQYF. As DNA, the CDR3 is TGTGTCGGGAGCAGGGGGTTAGGAGAGCAGTACTTC.